This TCR beta chain is from a study of OX40 agonist ivuxolimab in advanced cancers. At the level of the study: Age averaged around 59 years (range roughly 23 to 79), and just over 80% were male.

A word on this clone: What it binds is not known.

Samples of blood were obtained at baseline, on cycle 4 day 1, and on cycle 7 day 1. This table comes from immunoSEQ multiplex PCR, and its TCRdb copy is limited to in-frame clones, with some not included. The sample yields tens of thousands of clones, approximately 89% seen once. The CDR3 is made up of 15 amino acids. Germline lookup yields CDR1 SGHRS and CDR2 YFSETQ. Germline trimming cut 4 bases from V and 2 bases from J; bases unmatched to any gene: 5. Study-wide findings and caveats: The average count of expanded clones was higher among CD8+ T cells than among CD4+. At 0.1 to 3.0 mg/kg, CD4+ and CD8+ blood T cells expanded clonally by week 6.

This chain links TRBV5-1 with TRBJ2-7; 11 bases line up with TRBD1. Source: CD4+ or CD8+ T cells sorted from blood, taken in a trial of the OX40 agonist ivuxolimab. The sequence was collected from an adult with an advanced solid tumor such as melanoma, head and neck, liver or kidney cancer. Here the CDR3 reads CASSPGDRGTYEQYV. CDR3 coding DNA: TGCGCCAGCAGCCCGGGGGACAGGGGGACCTACGAGCAGTACGTC.